Listed here is a single TCR beta chain. Its target is not known. V was cut by 2 bases and J by 4 bases, with 8 bases left in between. The CDR3 sequence is 13 residues long. Germline values: CDR1 SEHNR, CDR2 FQNEAQ (reference sequence). The data are from a study of T cell repertoires in cytomegalovirus infection. Study overall: Both recently identified HLA-C-restricted and well-studied HLA-B-restricted CMV epitopes were used in the study. TCR beta signatures that were public indicated CMV infection and matching HLA type. Study-wide results and limits: The study identified carriers of CMV plus the relevant HLA from cumulative public TCR beta family frequency.

TCRdb reprocessed the reads with MiXCR, giving one entry per CDR3 protein. This sample has approximately 1,000,000 distinct CDR3 sequences, with roughly 30% found just once. The V and J genes are TRBV7-9 and TRBJ1-1; D not resolved. The TCR comes from a human donor in good health (CMV status not recorded). Some clones in this sample may be carry-over from other donors' samples. Here the sequenced sample was cultured CD8+ T cells from PBMCs, taken from culture after CMV antigen stimulation. CDR3 coding DNA: TGTGCCAGCAGCTTAATAGTGTCCACTGAAGCTTTCTTT. It is translated as CASSLIVSTEAFF.